This T cell receptor (beta chain) came from a study of blood T cell repertoires in COVID-19. About the study: Sites in the United States, Italy and Spain provided acute and convalescent COVID-19 samples.

The protocol was immunoSEQ multiplex PCR, while the TCRdb copy is restricted to in-frame clones and leaves out a portion. Of about 25,000 clones listed, roughly 87% are singletons. V lost 0 bases to trimming and J lost 2 bases, with 7 bases between them. The length of the CDR3 is 14 residues. Germline lookup yields CDR1 KGHSH and CDR2 LQKENI. V is TRBV18 and J is TRBJ2-5; D is unresolved. This receptor was taken from a man aged 70 or older with acute or convalescent COVID-19. Sequenced: peripheral blood. The CDR3 DNA reads as TGTGCCAGCTCACCACCTGACACGCAAGAGACCCAGTACTTC. Amino acid sequence: CASSPPDTQETQYF. Together with reference TRBV18 and TRBJ2-5, the CDR3 gives the full variable domain: NAGVMQNPRHLVRRRGQEARLRCSPMKGHSHVYWYRQLPEEGLKFMVYLQKENIIDESGMPKERFSAEFPKEGPSILRIQQVVRGDSAAYFCASSPPDTQETQYFGPGTRLLVL.